These 18 T cell receptor beta chains originate from one sample sequenced in a study of T-cell reconstitution after alpha-beta-depleted transplantation in children. TCRbeta library preparation incorporated unique molecular identifiers. TCRdb recomputed calls from the PCR reads with MiXCR, one row per CDR3 protein. The data show over 150,000 distinct CDR3 sequences, about 6.4% seen once. Here the sequenced sample was PBMCs from the stem cell graft donor, taken from the stem cell graft. Source of these receptors: a human donor who donated a stem cell graft to a child with Wiskott-Aldrich syndrome.

This clonotype was detected ten times or more. V usage is TRBV7-2 and J usage is TRBJ1-2, with D uncertain. CDR1 SGHTA and CDR2 FQGNSA come from the germline V gene. The ends were cut back, 0 bases at V and 4 bases at J, with 12 bases in the middle. The CDR3 is 15 residues long. In DNA form, the CDR3 reads TGTGCCAGCAGCTTAGCGCCAGAGACTACCTATGGCTACACCTTC. As protein: CASSLAPETTYGYTF.

Comments on this clonotype: This may be a read error, as it is one base from a much larger clone. This chain joins TRBV7-2 and TRBJ1-6; 8 bases match TRBD1. CDR3 length: 15 amino acids. CDR1 and CDR2 (germline): SGHTA, FQGNSA. This chain's CDR3 is CASSYDRTGNSPFHF. CDR3 bases: TGTGCCAGCAGCTACGATCGGACAGGGAATTCACCCTTCCACTTT. The full variable domain, its missing parts supplied by reference TRBV7-2 and TRBJ1-6, is GAGVSQSPSNKVTEKGKDVELRCDPISGHTALYWYRQSLGQGLEFLIYFQGNSAPDKSGLPSDRFSAERTGGSVSTLTIQRTQQEDSAVYLCASSYDRTGNSPFHFGNGTRLTVT.

This clonotype was observed a handful of times. V is TRBV20-1 and J is TRBJ2-5; 8 positions agree with TRBD2. The V and J ends lost 6 bases and 1 base, in that order; junction bases with no gene match: 13. In germline, CDR1 is DFQATT, CDR2 SNEGSKA (reference sequence). This CDR3 spans 16 amino acids. This CDR3 is CSATLLAGGIQETQYF. CDR3 DNA sequence: TGCAGTGCAACTCTTTTGGCGGGGGGCATCCAAGAGACCCAGTACTTC.

This clonotype was seen at least ten times. The CDR3 spells CSLWSSGTDTQYF. DNA for the CDR3: TGCAGCCTCTGGTCTAGCGGCACAGATACGCAGTATTTT. The chain has TRBV20-1 and TRBJ2-3, with D perhaps matching TRBD2 (6 bases). The CDR3 totals 13 residues. Germline lookup yields CDR1 DFQATT and CDR2 SNEGSKA (reference sequence).

A few counts support this clonotype. The chain uses TRBV7-6 and TRBJ1-5; TRBD1 aligns across 9 bases. After removal of 5 bases from V and 7 bases from J, the junction contained 6 bases not matched to a gene. This CDR3 region has 14 residues. CDR1 is SGHVS, CDR2 FNYEAQ, per germline. CDR3 sequence (DNA): TGTGCCAGCAGCGACCCGGACAGGGGACAGCCCCAGCATTTT. It encodes CASSDPDRGQPQHF.

There are many counts of this clonotype. The chain is built from TRBV9 and TRBJ2-1; 11 bases fit TRBD2. J gave up 10 bases and V 3 bases, and 3 bases lay outside the gene matches. CDR3 length: 13 amino acids. Per the germline V gene, CDR1 is SGDLS and CDR2 is YYNGEE. The CDR3, as DNA: TGTGCCAGCAGCGACGGGACTAGCGGCGAGCAGTTCTTC. Its protein is CASSDGTSGEQFF.

There are many counts of this clonotype. The rearrangement links TRBV29-1 to TRBJ1-5, with D hard to call. This CDR3 has 13 residues. From germline, CDR1 is SQVTM and CDR2 ANQGSEA. V gave up 4 bases and J gave up 2 bases, with 9 bases separating them. The CDR3 is CSVARGGNQPQHF. In nucleotides, the CDR3 is TGCAGCGTTGCCAGAGGTGGCAATCAGCCCCAGCATTTT.

The J gene is TRBJ1-6, the V gene TRBV6-4; 7 bases are shared with TRBD1. Germline CDR1 and CDR2: MRHNA and SNTAGT. V dropped 5 bases and J dropped 0; count of bases not matched to a gene: 13. There are 19 residues in the CDR3. CDR3 DNA sequence: TGTGCCAGCAGTACTCGAGGAGGGGGCGGCCACTCCTATAATTCACCCCTCCACTTT. This codes for CASSTRGGGGHSYNSPLHF.

This clonotype has ten or more counts. The CDR3 bases are TGTGCCAGCAGCTCCGGGCCGGGGGGAAACATTCAGTACTTC. Protein product: CASSSGPGGNIQYF. The chain joins TRBV12-3 or TRBV12-4 to TRBJ2-4; 7 bases are shared with TRBD2. This CDR3 comprises 14 residues. Losses at the gene ends were 6 bases for V and 6 bases for J; bases not matched to a gene: 8.

Ten or more counts support this clonotype. J is TRBJ2-1 and V is TRBV7-2, with 8 bases lining up with TRBD2. The V and J ends lost 5 bases and 6 bases, in that order; junction bases with no gene match: 12. Germline V gene lookup returns CDR1 SGHTA and CDR2 FQGNSA. The CDR3 sequence is 16 residues long. The CDR3 sequence: CASSQGPSGRGNEQFF. The CDR3 region has the DNA TGTGCCAGCAGCCAGGGTCCCAGCGGGAGAGGCAATGAGCAGTTCTTC.

There are many counts of this clonotype. The CDR3 DNA reads as TGTGCCAGCACTCACAGGAGTGGGGAGCTGTTTTTT. Translating it yields CASTHRSGELFF. The chain uses TRBV7-2 and TRBJ2-2, with D perhaps TRBD1 (5 bases). CDR1 is SGHTA, CDR2 FQGNSA, per germline. The CDR3 has 12 amino acids. V shed 7 bases and J shed 8 bases, with 11 bases lying between them.

This clonotype was seen repeatedly, ten times or more. This chain joins TRBV10-3 and TRBJ2-7; 9 bases line up with TRBD1. V lost 3 bases to trimming and J lost 6 bases; unmatched junction nucleotides: 9. Germline loops: CDR1 ENHRY, CDR2 SYGVKD. The CDR3 has 15 residues. CDR3 in amino acids: CAISDPAGQGSEQYF. The CDR3 DNA reads TGTGCCATCAGTGACCCGGCGGGACAGGGAAGCGAGCAGTACTTC.

This clonotype has only a few counts. The chain has TRBV7-8 and TRBJ2-2; unclear D gene. CDR1 is SGHVS and CDR2 is FQNEAQ in the germline V gene. CDR3 length equals 15 residues. V dropped 0 bases and J dropped 0 bases, with 5 bases sitting between them. The CDR3, as DNA: TGTGCCAGCAGCTTAGCGGGATCGAACACCGGGGAGCTGTTTTTT. Its translation: CASSLAGSNTGELFF.

On this clonotype itself: A much larger clone lies one base from this, so it may be a read error. The chain is built from TRBV5-1 and TRBJ1-6; D is uncertain. V dropped 4 bases and J dropped 7 bases, with 12 bases sitting between them. This CDR3 region has 14 residues. Germline V lookup: CDR1 SGHRS, CDR2 YFSETQ. CDR3 DNA: TGCGCCAGCAGCCTGGAACAGAGAAATTCACCCCTCCACTTT. This gives the protein CASSLEQRNSPLHF.

About this clonotype: This may be a read error, as it is one base from a much larger clone. The chain uses TRBV7-2 and TRBJ2-7, with D unresolved. This CDR3 comprises 11 residues. V was clipped by 1 base and J by 9 bases, with 7 bases between them. Germline assignment: CDR1 SGHTA and CDR2 FQGNSA. The CDR3 sequence is CASSLGNGQYF. Here the CDR3 DNA reads TGTGCCAGCAGCTTAGGGAACGGGCAGTACTTC.

This clonotype was counted many times. This chain links TRBV12-3 or TRBV12-4 with TRBJ2-1, with TRBD1 identical over 10 bases. After removal of 6 bases from V and 8 bases from J, the junction contained 13 bases not matched to a gene. The CDR3 is 16 residues long. CDR3 region: CASSVNSDRGFYEQFF. The CDR3 nucleotides read TGTGCCAGCAGCGTAAACTCGGACAGGGGGTTTTATGAGCAGTTCTTC.

This clonotype showed up many times. The genes are TRBV12-3 or TRBV12-4 and TRBJ1-5; D perhaps matches TRBD1 (6 bases). V gave up 3 bases and J gave up 5 bases, with 14 bases separating them. The CDR3 loop spans 15 amino acids. The CDR3 is CASSFLQGPDQPQHF. The CDR3 DNA follows: TGTGCCAGCAGTTTTTTACAGGGACCGGATCAGCCCCAGCATTTT.

This clonotype was picked up many times. The junction shows a germline mismatch at one end, possibly a read error. The rearrangement joins TRBV7-9 to TRBJ1-5; TRBD1 matches 7 bases. This CDR3 comprises 14 residues. Germline V gene lookup returns CDR1 SEHNR and CDR2 FQNEAQ (reference sequence). In DNA, the CDR3 is TGTGCCAGCAGCTGGGACAGTAGCACTCAGCCCCAGCATTTT. Translating it yields CASSWDSSTQPQHF.